What follows are 17 T cell receptor beta chains derived from one specimen sequenced in a study of blood T cell repertoires in COVID-19. The assay was immunoSEQ multiplex PCR, and TCRdb's table has in-frame clones only and misses some. The sample lists roughly 230,000 clones; 85% were seen once. The sequenced sample was peripheral blood. These receptors all stem from a man aged 45-65 years with COVID-19, enrolled during active disease.

This chain uses TRBV4-3 with TRBJ2-5, with a possible D match to TRBD2 (7 bases). The CDR3 runs 15 residues. The germline CDR1 and CDR2 sequences are LGHNA and YSLEER. V was shortened by 0 bases and J by 5 bases, with 13 bases between the two germline ends. The CDR3 DNA reads as TGCGCCAGCAGCCAAGATAGGGGGGGGTTGGAGACCCAGTACTTC. Protein product: CASSQDRGGLETQYF.

The chain recombines TRBV30 with TRBJ1-3, with D perhaps TRBD1 (5 bases). Germline V CDR1 and CDR2: GTSNPN, SVGIG (reference sequence). The CDR3 loop spans 13 amino acids. Trimming left V 8 bases short and J 2 bases short, with 13 bases between. CDR3 loop: CAQGSPAGNTIYF. The CDR3 coding sequence is TGTGCCCAGGGTTCTCCGGCTGGAAACACCATATATTTT.

V usage is TRBV11-2 and J usage is TRBJ2-5; tentatively, D is TRBD2 (6 bases). Germline assignment: CDR1 SGHAT and CDR2 FQNNGV. The CDR3 length is 16 residues. V was clipped by 5 bases and J by 0 bases, with 16 bases between them. The CDR3 nucleotides read TGTGCCAGCAGCCTCTCTCGCGGGGCAAACCAAGAGACCCAGTACTTC. Its translation is CASSLSRGANQETQYF.

V and J are TRBV5-4 and TRBJ2-1, with D possibly being TRBD1 (6 bases). Per germline, CDR1 SGHNT and CDR2 YYREEE (reference sequence). This CDR3 region has 14 residues. V lost 4 bases, J lost 1 base, and 9 bases lay in between. The CDR3 DNA is TGTGCCAGCAGCCGGGACAATTCCTACAATGAGCAGTTCTTC. Translating it yields CASSRDNSYNEQFF.

V gene TRBV19 combines with J gene TRBJ1-5, with D possibly TRBD1 on 6 matching bases. The germline V gene has CDR1 LNHDA and CDR2 SQIVND (reference sequence). V lost 1 base, J lost 6 bases, and 13 bases lay in between. The CDR3 length is 15 residues. CDR3 protein: CASSIGQRGGQPQHF. CDR3 nucleotides: TGTGCCAGTAGTATAGGACAGAGGGGGGGTCAGCCCCAGCATTTT.

The rearrangement joins TRBV7-6 to TRBJ2-1; 11 positions agree with TRBD2. Germline CDR1 SGHVS, CDR2 FNYEAQ. This CDR3 spans 19 amino acids. The V and J ends lost 2 bases and 7 bases, in that order; junction bases with no gene match: 16. In nucleotides, the CDR3 is TGTGCCAGCAGCTTATTGGCTCCTGGGCTAGCGGGGGGCCTAAATGAGCAGTTCTTC. Amino acid sequence: CASSLLAPGLAGGLNEQFF.

The chain couples TRBV5-1 to TRBJ2-3; 12 nucleotides match TRBD2. This CDR3 region has 16 residues. J lost 4 bases, V lost 4 bases, and 7 bases had no gene match. Germline CDR1 SGHRS, CDR2 YFSETQ. CDR3 coding DNA: TGCGCCAGCAGCGAGCTAGCGGGGGGGCTCGCAGATACGCAGTATTTT. It translates to CASSELAGGLADTQYF.

This rearrangement joins TRBV12-3 or TRBV12-4 to TRBJ1-5, with 7 bases fitting TRBD1. The length of the CDR3 is 12 residues. V was clipped by 11 bases and J by 2 bases; unmatched bases: 3. The CDR3 DNA sequence: TGTGCCCCCGGGACAGGCAATCAGCCCCAGCATTTT. This codes for CAPGTGNQPQHF.

The chain joins TRBV4-1 to TRBJ2-1; D uncertain. The CDR3 length is 13 residues. Germline values: CDR1 MGHRA, CDR2 YSYEKL. Trimming left V 0 bases short and J 10 bases short, with 10 bases between. The CDR3 loop reads CASSQDSGLEQFF. The CDR3 DNA sequence: TGCGCCAGCAGCCAAGATTCTGGTCTAGAGCAGTTCTTC.

CDR3 in DNA: TGTGCCAGCAGCGGGACTAGCGGGATGAGCTCCTACAATGAGCAGTTCTTC. Translated: CASSGTSGMSSYNEQFF. The J gene is TRBJ2-1, the V gene TRBV5-4; 13 bases fit TRBD2. Germline-derived CDR1 and CDR2 are SGHNT and YYREEE (reference sequence). This CDR3 is built from 17 residues. V was clipped by 4 bases and J by 0 bases; unmatched bases: 4.

This chain uses TRBV6-5 with TRBJ2-2; perhaps TRBD2 as D (6 bases). Trimming pared 0 bases from V and 4 bases from J, leaving 12 bases between. CDR1 is MNHEY and CDR2 is SVGAGI in the germline V gene. The CDR3 is made up of 16 amino acids. Here the CDR3 DNA reads TGTGCCAGCAGTTACTCCGGCGGGGTCGGCACCGGGGAGCTGTTTTTT. It translates to CASSYSGGVGTGELFF.

This chain joins TRBV11-2 and TRBJ1-5, with D unresolved. The V and J ends lost 4 bases and 4 bases respectively, with 11 bases between them. The CDR3 consists of 14 residues. CDR1 and CDR2 (germline): SGHAT, FQNNGV. In nucleotides, the CDR3 is TGTGCCAGCAGCTCGGTGGGAGGGAATCAGCCCCAGCATTTT. It specifies CASSSVGGNQPQHF.

J is TRBJ1-3 and V is TRBV6-5, with D tentatively TRBD1 (6 bases). The CDR3 totals 15 residues. Looked up from germline, CDR1 is MNHEY and CDR2 is SVGAGI. The V end was cut by 6 bases, the J end by 0 bases, with 12 bases between. The CDR3 spells CASRQGAHSGNTIYF. DNA for the CDR3: TGTGCCAGCAGACAGGGCGCTCACTCTGGAAACACCATATATTTT.

This clone was observed a handful of times. The chain recombines TRBV19 with TRBJ2-7, with a weak D call TRBD2 (5 bases). The V gene's germline CDR1 is LNHDA and CDR2 SQIVND (reference sequence). V was trimmed by 7 bases and J by 6 bases, leaving 19 bases between them. This CDR3 contains 14 residues. DNA of the CDR3: TGTGCCAGTACCCGAGGTGGAGGCCTGGGCGAGCAGTACTTC. It specifies CASTRGGGLGEQYF.

The V call is TRBV4-2, the J call TRBJ2-2, with D unclear. This CDR3 spans 12 amino acids. The germline V and J ends were trimmed by 0 bases and 9 bases, with 5 bases remaining between them. Germline assignment: CDR1 LGHNA and CDR2 YNFKEQ. The CDR3 DNA is TGTGCCAGCAGCCAAGATGTTAGGGAGCTGTTTTTT. As protein: CASSQDVRELFF.

This clone was detected once. V is TRBV4-1 and J is TRBJ2-7; D possibly corresponds to TRBD2 (6 bases). V was cut by 6 bases and J by 3 bases, with 18 bases left in between. The CDR3 has 15 residues. Germline V CDR1 and CDR2: MGHRA, YSYEKL. This CDR3 is CASRRLGGGDYEQYF. The CDR3 bases are TGCGCCAGCAGAAGACTTGGGGGAGGAGACTACGAGCAGTACTTC.

The chain recombines TRBV6-5 with TRBJ1-4; D is unclear. CDR1 MNHEY and CDR2 SVGAGI come from the germline V gene. Deletions cut 2 bases from V and 10 bases from J, with 17 bases between. The length of the CDR3 is 15 residues. The CDR3 is CASSYQRVGVRKLFF. The CDR3 DNA reads as TGTGCCAGCAGTTACCAGCGGGTGGGTGTGAGAAAACTGTTTTTT.